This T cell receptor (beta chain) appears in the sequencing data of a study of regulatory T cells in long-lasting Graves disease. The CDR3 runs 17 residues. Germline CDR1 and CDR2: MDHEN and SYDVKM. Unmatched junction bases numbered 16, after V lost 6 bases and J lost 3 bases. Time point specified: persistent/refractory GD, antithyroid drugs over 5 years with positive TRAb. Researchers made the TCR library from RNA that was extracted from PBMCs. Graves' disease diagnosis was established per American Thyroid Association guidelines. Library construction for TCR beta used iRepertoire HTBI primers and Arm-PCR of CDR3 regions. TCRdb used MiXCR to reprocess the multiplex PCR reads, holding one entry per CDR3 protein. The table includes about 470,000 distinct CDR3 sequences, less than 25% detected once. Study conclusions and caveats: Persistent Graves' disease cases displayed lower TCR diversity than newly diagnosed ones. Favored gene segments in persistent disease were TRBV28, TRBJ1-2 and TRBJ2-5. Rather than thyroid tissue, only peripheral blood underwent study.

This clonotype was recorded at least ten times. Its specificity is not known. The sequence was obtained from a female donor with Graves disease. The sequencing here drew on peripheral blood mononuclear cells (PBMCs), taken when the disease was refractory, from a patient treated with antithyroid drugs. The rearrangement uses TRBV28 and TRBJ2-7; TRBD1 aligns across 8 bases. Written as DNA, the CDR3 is TGTGCCAGCAGAGAACGTAAAGACAGGGGAAGTGACTACGAGCAGTACTTC. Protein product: CASRERKDRGSDYEQYF. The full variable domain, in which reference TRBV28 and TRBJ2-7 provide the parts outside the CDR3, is DVKVTQSSRYLVKRTGEKVFLECVQDMDHENMFWYRQDPGLGLRLIYFSYDVKMKEKGDIPEGYSVSREKKERFSLILESASTNQTSMYLCASRERKDRGSDYEQYFGPGTRLTVT.